This entry is about one T cell receptor (beta chain). Antigen unknown. The sample comes from a study of identical twins. Whole-study findings and limits: Beta out-of-frame sequences displayed a weaker excess of sharing between twins.

Germline V gene sequence: CDR1 SGHNT, CDR2 YENEEA. V lost 0 bases and J lost 1, with 11 bases in between. The CDR3 is made up of 16 amino acids. A single record per CDR3 protein comes from TCRdb applying MiXCR to the 5' RACE reads. This table holds approximately 600,000 distinct CDR3 sequences, just under 10% found once. These data also featured in a second study, about yellow fever vaccine responses in identical twins.

This receptor was taken from a young woman in good health. The chain recombines TRBV11-3 with TRBJ2-3; perhaps TRBD2 as D (5 bases). Sequencing was performed on PBMCs. The CDR3 sequence is CASSLDWPAGTDTQYF. Written as DNA, the CDR3 is TGTGCCAGCAGCTTAGATTGGCCAGCGGGCACAGATACGCAGTATTTT.